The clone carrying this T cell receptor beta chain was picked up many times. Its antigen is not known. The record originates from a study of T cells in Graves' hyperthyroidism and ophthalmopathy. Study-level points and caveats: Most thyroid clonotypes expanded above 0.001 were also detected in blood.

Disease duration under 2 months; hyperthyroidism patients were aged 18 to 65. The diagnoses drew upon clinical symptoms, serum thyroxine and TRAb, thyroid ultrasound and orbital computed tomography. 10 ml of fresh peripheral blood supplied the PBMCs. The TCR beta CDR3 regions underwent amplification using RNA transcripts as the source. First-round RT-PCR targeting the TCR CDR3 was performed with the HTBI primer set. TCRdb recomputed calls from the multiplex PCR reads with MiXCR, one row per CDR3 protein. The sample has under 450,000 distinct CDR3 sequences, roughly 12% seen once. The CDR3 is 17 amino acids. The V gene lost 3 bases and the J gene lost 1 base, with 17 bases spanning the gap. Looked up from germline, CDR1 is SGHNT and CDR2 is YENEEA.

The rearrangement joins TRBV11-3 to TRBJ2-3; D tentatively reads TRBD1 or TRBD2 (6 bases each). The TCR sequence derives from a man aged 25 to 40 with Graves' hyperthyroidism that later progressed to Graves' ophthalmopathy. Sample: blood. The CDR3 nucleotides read TGTGCCAGCAGCTTTATCCGTTCCGGGGGCGGCACAGATACGCAGTATTTT. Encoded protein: CASSFIRSGGGTDTQYF.